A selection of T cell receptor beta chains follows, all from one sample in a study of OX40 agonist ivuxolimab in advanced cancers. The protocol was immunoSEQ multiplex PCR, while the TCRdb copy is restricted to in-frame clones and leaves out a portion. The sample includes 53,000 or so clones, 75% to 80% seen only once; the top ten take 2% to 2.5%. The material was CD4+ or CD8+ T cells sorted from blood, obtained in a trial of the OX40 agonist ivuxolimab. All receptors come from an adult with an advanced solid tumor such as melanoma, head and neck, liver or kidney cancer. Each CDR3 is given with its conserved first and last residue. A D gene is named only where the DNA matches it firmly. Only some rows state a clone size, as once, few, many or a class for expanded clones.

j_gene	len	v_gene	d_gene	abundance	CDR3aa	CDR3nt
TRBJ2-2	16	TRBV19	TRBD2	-	CASSILASGQTGELFF	TGTGCCAGTAGTATTTTGGCTAGCGGGCAAACCGGGGAGCTGTTTTTT
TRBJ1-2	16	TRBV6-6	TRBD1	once	CASSYSGTGSAYGYTF	TGTGCCAGCAGTTACTCAGGGACAGGGAGTGCCTATGGCTACACCTTC
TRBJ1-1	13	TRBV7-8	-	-	CASSNRGYSEAFF	TGTGCCAGCAGCAATAGGGGGTACAGTGAAGCTTTCTTT
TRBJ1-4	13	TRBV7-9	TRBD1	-	CASKQGRGEKLFF	TGTGCCAGCAAACAGGGGAGAGGTGAAAAACTGTTTTTT
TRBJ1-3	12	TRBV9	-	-	CASSVGEGPIYF	TGTGCCAGCAGCGTAGGAGAGGGCCCCATATATTTT
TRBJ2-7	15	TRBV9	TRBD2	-	CASSASGTSGYEQYF	TGTGCCAGCAGCGCGAGCGGGACTAGCGGCTACGAGCAGTACTTC
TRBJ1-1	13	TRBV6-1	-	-	CASKQIGNTEAFF	TGTGCCAGCAAGCAGATAGGGAACACTGAAGCTTTCTTT
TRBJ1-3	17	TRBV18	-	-	CASSPPEGRASGNTIYF	TGTGCCAGCTCACCACCGGAGGGAAGGGCCTCTGGAAACACCATATATTTT
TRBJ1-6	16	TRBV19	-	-	CASSAAGRADNSPLHF	TGTGCCAGTAGTGCCGCCGGACGGGCAGATAATTCACCCCTCCACTTT
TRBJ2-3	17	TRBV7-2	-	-	CASSSLPAGATTDTQYF	TGTGCCAGCAGCTCCCTCCCGGCGGGGGCCACCACAGATACGCAGTATTTT
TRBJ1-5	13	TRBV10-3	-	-	CAISLQGGQPQHF	TGTGCCATCAGCTTACAGGGCGGACAGCCCCAGCATTTT
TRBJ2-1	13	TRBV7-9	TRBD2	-	CASSRTSGSEQFF	TGTGCCAGCAGTAGGACTAGCGGGTCCGAGCAGTTCTTC
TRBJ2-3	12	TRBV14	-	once	CASSHVPDTQYF	TGTGCCAGCAGCCACGTCCCAGATACGCAGTATTTT
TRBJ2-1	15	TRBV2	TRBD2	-	CASSVRSGRANEQFF	TGTGCCAGCAGTGTTAGGAGCGGGAGGGCGAATGAGCAGTTCTTC
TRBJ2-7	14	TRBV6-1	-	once	CASSPTRVAREQYF	TGTGCCAGCAGCCCCACCAGGGTAGCGAGGGAGCAGTACTTC
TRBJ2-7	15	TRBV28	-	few	CASSLLADSSYEQYF	TGTGCCAGCAGTTTACTAGCGGACAGCTCCTACGAGCAGTACTTC
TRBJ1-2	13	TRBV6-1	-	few	CASSDWADYGYTF	TGTGCCAGCAGTGACTGGGCGGACTATGGCTACACCTTC
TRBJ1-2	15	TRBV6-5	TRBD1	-	CATIQRGTGIYGYTF	TGTGCCACCATTCAAAGGGGGACAGGGATCTATGGCTACACCTTC
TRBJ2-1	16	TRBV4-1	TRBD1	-	CASSQPGQKIHNEQFF	TGCGCCAGCTCACAACCGGGACAGAAAATTCACAATGAGCAGTTCTTC
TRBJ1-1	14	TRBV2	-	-	CASRPRGRNTEAFF	TGTGCCAGCAGACCCCGGGGGAGGAACACTGAAGCTTTCTTT
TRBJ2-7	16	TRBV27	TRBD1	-	CASTIRDRGPFYEQYF	TGTGCCAGCACCATACGAGACAGGGGCCCTTTCTACGAGCAGTACTTC
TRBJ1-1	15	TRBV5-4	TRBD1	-	CASSRDRGWDTEAFF	TGTGCCAGCAGCCGGGACAGGGGTTGGGATACTGAAGCTTTCTTT
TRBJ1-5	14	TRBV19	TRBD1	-	CASSLRQGHQPQHF	TGTGCCAGTAGTCTACGACAGGGTCATCAGCCCCAGCATTTT
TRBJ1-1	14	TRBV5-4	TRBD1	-	CASSTHRGGTEAFF	TGTGCCAGCAGCACTCACAGGGGGGGGACTGAAGCTTTCTTT
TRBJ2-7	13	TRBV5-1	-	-	CASSLAVFYEQYF	TGCGCCAGCAGCTTGGCGGTCTTCTACGAGCAGTACTTC
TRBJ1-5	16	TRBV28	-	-	CASNSLGLLGYQPQHF	TGTGCCAGCAACTCACTGGGGCTCCTGGGTTATCAGCCCCAGCATTTT
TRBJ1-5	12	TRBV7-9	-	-	CASSLNWEPQHF	TGTGCCAGCAGCTTAAATTGGGAGCCCCAGCATTTT
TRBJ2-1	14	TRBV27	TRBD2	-	CASSGTIMGNEQFF	TGTGCCAGCAGTGGGACTATTATGGGCAATGAGCAGTTCTTC
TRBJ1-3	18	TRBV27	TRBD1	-	CASSLRQGAVDSGNTIYF	TGTGCCAGCAGTTTGCGGCAGGGGGCCGTCGACTCTGGAAACACCATATATTTT
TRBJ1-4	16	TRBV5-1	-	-	CASSLITGSENEKLFF	TGCGCCAGCAGCCTAATTACAGGTTCAGAAAATGAAAAACTGTTTTTT
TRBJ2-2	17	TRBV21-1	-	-	CASSKKAGVTGTGELFF	TGTGCCAGCAGCAAAAAGGCCGGGGTTACGGGGACTGGGGAGCTGTTTTTT
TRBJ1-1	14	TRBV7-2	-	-	CASSLRGVNTEAFF	TGTGCCAGCAGCTTAAGGGGGGTGAACACTGAAGCTTTCTTT
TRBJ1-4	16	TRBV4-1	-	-	CASSQVPTGVGEKLFF	TGCGCCAGCAGCCAAGTACCGACAGGAGTCGGTGAAAAACTGTTTTTT
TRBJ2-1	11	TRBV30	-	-	CAWSTGDEQFF	TGTGCCTGGAGCACCGGAGATGAGCAGTTCTTC
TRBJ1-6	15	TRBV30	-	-	CAWTGSISYNSPLHF	TGTGCCTGGACAGGTTCGATCTCCTATAATTCACCCCTCCACTTT
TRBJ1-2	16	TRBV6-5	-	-	CASSFRDGRGSYGYTF	TGTGCCAGCAGTTTCCGGGACGGACGAGGTAGCTATGGCTACACCTTC
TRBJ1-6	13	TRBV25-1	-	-	CASSGRGGSPLHF	TGTGCCAGCAGTGGGAGGGGAGGTTCACCCCTCCACTTT
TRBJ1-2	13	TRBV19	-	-	CASSIGAELGYTF	TGTGCCAGTAGTATAGGAGCAGAGCTTGGCTACACCTTC
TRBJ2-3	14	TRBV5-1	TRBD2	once	CASSRTSGVDTQYF	TGCGCCAGCAGCCGGACTAGCGGGGTAGATACGCAGTATTTT
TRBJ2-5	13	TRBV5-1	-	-	CATTRGPEETQYF	TGCGCCACCACAAGGGGACCTGAAGAGACCCAGTACTTC
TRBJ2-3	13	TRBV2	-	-	CASSLDVTDTQYF	TGTGCCAGCAGCCTCGACGTCACAGATACGCAGTATTTT
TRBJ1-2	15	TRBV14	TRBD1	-	CASSVAGTGVYGYTF	TGTGCCAGCAGCGTCGCCGGGACAGGGGTCTATGGCTACACCTTC
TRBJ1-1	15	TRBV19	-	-	CASSMGAFMNTEAFF	TGTGCCAGTAGTATGGGGGCCTTCATGAACACTGAAGCTTTCTTT
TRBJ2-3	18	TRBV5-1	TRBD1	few	CASSLGTFDRALRDTQYF	TGCGCCAGCAGCTTGGGGACCTTCGACAGGGCCCTGAGGGATACGCAGTATTTT
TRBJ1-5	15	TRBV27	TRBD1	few	CASSYKTGTAQPQHF	TGTGCCAGCAGCTATAAGACCGGGACAGCTCAGCCCCAGCATTTT
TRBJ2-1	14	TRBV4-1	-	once	CASSQARVYNEQFF	TGCGCCAGCAGCCAAGCTCGGGTATACAATGAGCAGTTCTTC